These 28 T cell receptor beta chains were sequenced from one sample in a study of cytomegalovirus exposure and HLA in healthy donors. 60 Vbeta and 13 Jbeta primers were used in PCR. Assay: immunoSEQ multiplex PCR; the TCRdb copy retains only in-frame clones and omits some. Among approximately 79,000 clones listed, about four fifths were seen once. The material sequenced was PBMCs. These receptors originate from a man in his forties in good health and CMV-seronegative.

J is TRBJ2-1 and V is TRBV4-1; 15 bases map to TRBD2. Per the germline V gene, CDR1 is MGHRA and CDR2 is YSYEKL. The CDR3 consists of 18 residues. Trimming cost V 1 base and J 5 bases; bases outside gene matches: 6. The chain's CDR3 is CASSQVVGTSGRNNEQFF. CDR3 sequence (DNA): TGCGCCAGCAGCCAAGTGGTCGGGACTAGCGGGAGGAACAATGAGCAGTTCTTC.

As concerns this clone: Other DNA sequences in this sample translate to the same CDR3. J is TRBJ2-3 and V is TRBV9; D is perhaps TRBD2 (5 bases). The V gene's germline CDR1 is SGDLS and CDR2 YYNGEE. The CDR3 sequence is 14 residues long. Trimming shortened V by 3 bases and J by 4 bases, and 12 bases separated the two germline ends. The CDR3 protein is CASSDRDPPDTQYF. In nucleotides, the CDR3 is TGTGCCAGCAGCGACCGGGATCCACCAGATACGCAGTATTTT.

A few counts support this clone. This sequence joins TRBV19 and TRBJ1-1; 9 bases fit TRBD1. This CDR3 has 17 residues. Germline V gene lookup returns CDR1 LNHDA and CDR2 SQIVND (reference sequence). V was pared by 6 bases and J by 4 bases, with 15 bases of the junction left unmatched. The CDR3 bases are TGTGCCAGTAGACCGACCTGGGACAGGGAAGGTAGCACTGAAGCTTTCTTT. Amino acids: CASRPTWDREGSTEAFF.

The chain uses TRBV5-6 and TRBJ1-4, with D possibly TRBD1 on 6 matching bases. Germline CDR1 and CDR2: SGHDT and YYEEEE. Trimming stripped 3 bases from V and 0 bases from J, with 12 bases between. CDR3 length: 16 amino acids. CDR3 DNA: TGTGCCAGCAGCTCGATACAGGGAGCAACTAATGAAAAACTGTTTTTT. It translates to CASSSIQGATNEKLFF.

This chain joins TRBV7-8 and TRBJ2-1; TRBD2 aligns across 13 bases. The CDR3 sequence is 14 residues long. J gave up 15 bases and V 1 base, and 6 bases lay outside the gene matches. The germline V gene encodes CDR1 SGHVS and CDR2 FQNEAQ. CDR3 protein: CASSLGRTSGSPFF. In DNA form, the CDR3 reads TGTGCCAGCAGCTTAGGACGGACTAGCGGGAGTCCGTTCTTC.

The gene calls are TRBV6-5 and TRBJ2-7; a possible D gene is TRBD1 (6 bases). This CDR3 is built from 13 residues. Germline CDR1 and CDR2: MNHEY and SVGAGI. The ends were cut back, 4 bases at V and 5 bases at J, with 12 bases in the middle. CDR3 region: CASSSQQGNEQYF. The CDR3, as DNA: TGTGCCAGCAGTTCCCAACAGGGTAACGAGCAGTACTTC.

The chain recombines TRBV29-1 with TRBJ1-1; tentative D call: TRBD1 (5 bases). The CDR3 covers 11 residues. Per germline, CDR1 SQVTM and CDR2 ANQGSEA. The V end lost 7 bases, the J end lost 5 bases, and 11 bases lay between the germline ends. The CDR3 nucleotides are TGCAGCGCCGACGGGGGGACTGAAGCTTTCTTT. Translating it yields CSADGGTEAFF.

V is TRBV30 and J is TRBJ2-3; 14 bases align to TRBD2. Germline assignment: CDR1 GTSNPN and CDR2 SVGIG (reference sequence). The CDR3 is made up of 16 amino acids. J gave up 4 bases and V 0 bases, and 3 bases lay outside the gene matches. CDR3 residues: CAWSVGLAGGADTQYF. The CDR3 nucleotides read TGTGCCTGGAGTGTTGGACTAGCGGGAGGCGCAGATACGCAGTATTTT.

V gene TRBV27 combines with J gene TRBJ1-1; D unclear. In germline, CDR1 is MNHEY, CDR2 SMNVEV (reference sequence). This CDR3 region has 15 residues. Trimming took 3 bases from V and 5 from J, leaving 16 bases between them. As DNA, the CDR3 is TGTGCCAGCAGTTTTGGTGGCGCGGATGCAACTGAAGCTTTCTTT. This sequence encodes CASSFGGADATEAFF.

Turning to this clone: Different DNA sequences within this sample yield the same CDR3. This chain links TRBV5-4 with TRBJ2-2, with a possible D match to TRBD2 (6 bases). The V gene lost 0 bases and the J gene lost 3 bases, with 12 bases spanning the gap. This CDR3 is built from 16 residues. Germline loops: CDR1 SGHNT, CDR2 YYREEE (reference sequence). In DNA, the CDR3 is TGTGCCAGCAGCTTGGGGCTGGCGGGACACACCGGGGAGCTGTTTTTT. As protein: CASSLGLAGHTGELFF.

The chain joins TRBV19 to TRBJ2-1; TRBD2 aligns across 9 bases. Per germline, CDR1 LNHDA and CDR2 SQIVND (reference sequence). CDR3 length equals 17 residues. The V gene end was trimmed by 0 bases and the J gene end by 8 bases; junction bases not matched to a gene: 11. The CDR3 coding sequence is TGTGCCAGTAGTATAGATCTGGTTAGCGGGAGTAATTATGAGCAGTTCTTC. It yields the protein CASSIDLVSGSNYEQFF.

The V gene is TRBV6-1, the J gene TRBJ2-2, with 7 bases identical to TRBD2. CDR3 length: 15 residues. Germline CDR1 reads MNHNS; CDR2 reads SASEGT. J gave up 4 bases and V 6 bases, and 8 bases lay outside the gene matches. CDR3 sequence (DNA): TGTGCCAGCAGACAAGCGGGAAGTTCCACCGGGGAGCTGTTTTTT. This gives the protein CASRQAGSSTGELFF.

J is TRBJ2-2 and V is TRBV5-1, with D perhaps TRBD2 (5 bases). The CDR3 consists of 14 residues. Trimming stripped 3 bases from V and 4 bases from J, with 10 bases between. CDR1 SGHRS and CDR2 YFSETQ come from the germline V gene. This CDR3 is CASSSDTSTGELFF. The CDR3 DNA reads as TGCGCCAGCAGCTCCGATACTAGCACCGGGGAGCTGTTTTTT. Full variable domain (missing parts from reference TRBV5-1 and TRBJ2-2): KAGVTQTPRYLIKTRGQQVTLSCSPISGHRSVSWYQQTPGQGLQFLFEYFSETQRNKGNFPGRFSGRQFSNSRSEMNVSTLELGDSALYLCASSSDTSTGELFFGEGSRLTVL.

The rearrangement links TRBV6-1 to TRBJ2-7; the D is unclear. Trimming removed 2 bases at V and 0 bases at J, with 26 bases between. Germline CDR1 is MNHNS and CDR2 is SASEGT. The CDR3 has 20 amino acids. CDR3 coding DNA: TGTGCCAGCAGTGAATATGACATTGTTGTGGCCCCCCAGACCTCCTACGAGCAGTACTTC. Its protein product is CASSEYDIVVAPQTSYEQYF.

The genes are TRBV2 and TRBJ1-1; D is unclear. Trimming removed 8 bases from V and 3 bases from J, with 13 bases in between. The length of the CDR3 is 13 residues. CDR1 SNHLY and CDR2 FYNNEI come from the germline V gene. Written as DNA, the CDR3 is TGTGCCAGCTTATTCTCCCGGGACACTGAAGCTTTCTTT. It translates to CASLFSRDTEAFF.

This clone was counted once. The V and J genes are TRBV11-1 and TRBJ2-5; 8 bases match TRBD2. Germline V gene sequence: CDR1 SGHAT, CDR2 FQDESV (reference sequence). The CDR3 consists of 16 residues. Trimming cost V 3 bases and J 1 base; bases outside gene matches: 7. CDR3 amino acids: CASSLRSGRVQETQYF. The CDR3 DNA is TGTGCCAGCAGCTTGCGCAGCGGGAGAGTCCAAGAGACCCAGTACTTC. Looking up the rest from reference TRBV11-1 and TRBJ2-5 gives the full variable domain: EAEVAQSPRYKITEKSQAVAFWCDPISGHATLYWYRQILGQGPELLVQFQDESVVDDSQLPKDRFSAERLKGVDSTLKIQPAELGDSAMYLCASSLRSGRVQETQYFGPGTRLLVL.

The CDR3 region has the DNA TGTGCCAGCCCAAAGACAGGGTCGAACACCGGGGAGCTGTTTTTT. Its translation is CASPKTGSNTGELFF. The gene calls are TRBV2 and TRBJ2-2, with 7 positions matching TRBD1. The CDR3 is 15 amino acids. Germline V gene lookup returns CDR1 SNHLY and CDR2 FYNNEI. V was pared by 8 bases and J by 0 bases, with 6 bases of the junction left unmatched. The variable domain in full, completed from reference TRBV2 and TRBJ2-2, reads EPEVTQTPSHQVTQMGQEVILRCVPISNHLYFYWYRQILGQKVEFLVSFYNNEISEKSEIFDDQFSVERPDGSNFTLKIRSTKLEDSAMYFCASPKTGSNTGELFFGEGSRLTVL.

The CDR3: CASSVATDTEAFF. The CDR3 nucleotides read TGTGCCAGCAGCGTAGCTACGGACACTGAAGCTTTCTTT. The J gene is TRBJ1-1, the V gene TRBV9; D remains unclear. V dropped 0 bases and J dropped 3 bases, with 6 bases sitting between them. CDR3 length: 13 amino acids. Germline V gene sequence: CDR1 SGDLS, CDR2 YYNGEE.

CDR3 nucleotide sequence: TGTGCCAGCAGCCCCCGAATGGCGGGAGGGCCAGATACGCAGTATTTT. Protein sequence: CASSPRMAGGPDTQYF. V and J are TRBV27 and TRBJ2-3; 9 bases line up with TRBD2. The germline V gene encodes CDR1 MNHEY and CDR2 SMNVEV (reference sequence). V was clipped by 6 bases and J by 4 bases; unmatched bases: 11. The CDR3 has 16 amino acids.

The rearrangement links TRBV16 to TRBJ1-4; D is perhaps TRBD1 (5 bases). The CDR3 spans 14 residues. The germline CDR1 and CDR2 sequences are KGHSY and FQNENV. The V gene lost 2 bases and the J gene lost 2 bases, with 6 bases spanning the gap. DNA of the CDR3: TGTGCCAGCAGCCAACGGGGGACTAATGAAAAACTGTTTTTT. This sequence encodes CASSQRGTNEKLFF.

This rearrangement joins TRBV29-1 to TRBJ2-1; 11 bases match TRBD2. The CDR3 is made up of 19 amino acids. V was pared by 1 base and J by 0 bases, with 11 bases of the junction left unmatched. Germline CDR1 SQVTM, CDR2 ANQGSEA. Here the CDR3 DNA reads TGCAGCGTTGAAGTAGGTCTAGCGGGAGGCTTTCACTCCTACAATGAGCAGTTCTTC. As protein: CSVEVGLAGGFHSYNEQFF.

This chain connects TRBV7-9 to TRBJ2-2; possible D gene TRBD2, 6 bases. With 7 bases removed from V and 4 bases from J, the gap between germline ends came to 13 bases. CDR3 length equals 14 residues. The germline CDR1 and CDR2 sequences are SEHNR and FQNEAQ (reference sequence). CDR3 in DNA: TGTGCCAGCACGCGTAGGGACTCCACCGGGGAGCTGTTTTTT. Translated, it gives CASTRRDSTGELFF.

CDR3 DNA sequence: TGTGCCAGTAGTGGGGGGACAGAGTCTAATGAAAAACTGTTTTTT. Translation: CASSGGTESNEKLFF. The V gene is TRBV19, the J gene TRBJ1-4, with 7 nucleotides matching TRBD1. The CDR3 is made up of 15 amino acids. Germline assignment: CDR1 LNHDA and CDR2 SQIVND (reference sequence). Trimming removed 5 bases from V and 3 bases from J; junction bases left unmatched: 6.

J is TRBJ2-7 and V is TRBV14; the D gene is possibly TRBD2 (6 bases). The CDR3 contains 16 residues. Germline CDR1 is SGHDN and CDR2 is FVKESK. Trimming shortened V by 4 bases and J by 0 bases, and 16 bases separated the two germline ends. Written as DNA, the CDR3 is TGTGCCAGCAGCCCCCGCGACGGGGGATACTCCTACGAGCAGTACTTC. Translation: CASSPRDGGYSYEQYF.

The genes are TRBV19 and TRBJ1-1, with no clear D. Trimming shortened V by 9 bases and J by 2 bases, and 19 bases separated the two germline ends. Germline CDR1 is LNHDA and CDR2 is SQIVND (reference sequence). The CDR3 is made up of 15 amino acids. The CDR3 bases are TGTGCCAGCGCCAATTACAGAACGGGAAACACTGAAGCTTTCTTT. This sequence encodes CASANYRTGNTEAFF.

The rearrangement links TRBV7-9 to TRBJ1-2, with D possibly TRBD1 on 6 matching bases. This CDR3 is built from 13 residues. V lost 2 bases and J 8 bases, leaving 12 bases between the germline ends. Germline V gene lookup returns CDR1 SEHNR and CDR2 FQNEAQ (reference sequence). The CDR3 loop reads CASSLQQGLGYTF. The CDR3 bases are TGTGCCAGCAGCTTACAACAGGGCTTAGGCTACACCTTC.

The chain employs TRBV5-4 and TRBJ2-1; 10 bases are a match to TRBD2. The junction had 10 bases not matched to a gene; V was cut back by 4 bases and J by 6 bases. The CDR3 has 16 amino acids. The germline CDR1 and CDR2 sequences are SGHNT and YYREEE (reference sequence). The CDR3 spells CASSPGGLASLNEQFF. As DNA, the CDR3 is TGTGCCAGCAGCCCGGGGGGACTAGCGTCGCTCAATGAGCAGTTCTTC.

V and J are TRBV29-1 and TRBJ2-7, with TRBD2 matching 12 bases. This CDR3 is built from 15 residues. The ends lost 5 bases at V and 0 bases at J; junction bases unmatched: 5. The germline gives CDR1 SQVTM, CDR2 ANQGSEA. This chain's CDR3 is CSVTLAGGLSYEQYF. As DNA, the CDR3 is TGCAGCGTTACTCTAGCGGGAGGGCTCTCCTACGAGCAGTACTTC.